This is a list of T cell receptor beta chains from one sample in a study of cytomegalovirus exposure and HLA in healthy donors. Using immunoSEQ multiplex PCR, the repertoire was profiled, and TCRdb retains in-frame clones only, with some absent. The sample holds 55,000 to 70,000 clones; about 91% are singletons and the top ten take around 2.2%. Sequenced input: PBMCs. The receptors shown here come from a young woman in good health and CMV-seronegative. Each CDR3 is given with its conserved first and last residue. Fields, in order: V gene, J gene, clone size, D gene, CDR3 protein, CDR3 DNA. D genes are given only for firm matches. Not every row has a clone size; where given, it reads once, few, many or a size class.

TRBV29-1	TRBJ2-5	-	TRBD2	CSVDSGVESWTSGKETQYF	TGCAGCGTTGATTCGGGGGTTGAGAGCTGGACTAGCGGGAAAGAGACCCAGTACTTC
TRBV30	TRBJ1-5	-	-	CAWSGDPGLPRVPQHF	TGTGCCTGGAGTGGAGATCCAGGGCTCCCTCGGGTACCCCAGCATTTT
TRBV28	TRBJ2-5	-	TRBD2	CASRPELAGGGETQYF	TGTGCCAGCAGACCCGAACTAGCGGGAGGGGGAGAGACCCAGTACTTC
TRBV28	TRBJ1-5	-	TRBD1	CGVRQGRQPQHF	TGTGGCGTACGACAGGGGCGGCAGCCCCAGCATTTT
TRBV6-5	TRBJ1-2	-	-	CASTIWGGANYGYTF	TGTGCCAGCACAATTTGGGGGGGGGCTAACTATGGCTACACCTTC
TRBV7-8	TRBJ1-2	-	-	CASSLFPANYGYTF	TGTGCCAGCAGCTTATTCCCAGCTAACTATGGCTACACCTTC
TRBV5-6	TRBJ2-1	-	TRBD2	CASSTALAGGRNEQFF	TGTGCCAGCAGCACCGCACTAGCGGGAGGACGCAATGAGCAGTTCTTC
TRBV19	TRBJ1-1	-	-	CASSNLQGWNTEAFF	TGTGCCAGTAGCAACCTACAGGGATGGAACACTGAAGCTTTCTTT
TRBV14	TRBJ1-1	few	TRBD1	CASSVQGSTEAFF	TGTGCCAGCAGTGTACAGGGGAGCACTGAAGCTTTCTTT
TRBV6-1	TRBJ1-1	once	-	CASTQGGQNTEAFF	TGTGCCAGCACTCAAGGGGGACAGAACACTGAAGCTTTCTTT
TRBV19	TRBJ1-1	-	-	CASSPIGNQNTEAFF	TGTGCCAGTAGCCCAATTGGCAACCAGAACACTGAAGCTTTCTTT
TRBV5-8	TRBJ2-1	-	-	CASSMGAGGRLDEQFF	TGTGCCAGCAGCATGGGGGCCGGGGGGCGTCTCGATGAGCAGTTCTTC
TRBV18	TRBJ2-7	-	-	CASSPEGHYEQYF	TGTGCCAGCTCACCAGAGGGACACTACGAGCAGTACTTC
TRBV27	TRBJ1-5	-	-	CASSLGTRQPQHF	TGTGCCAGCAGCCTCGGGACTCGTCAGCCCCAGCATTTT
TRBV10-3	TRBJ2-1	-	-	CAISESSIRNEQFF	TGTGCCATCAGTGAGTCTTCCATCCGGAATGAGCAGTTCTTC
TRBV19	TRBJ1-1	-	TRBD1	CASSVNRGTEAFF	TGTGCCAGTAGTGTGAACAGGGGCACTGAAGCTTTCTTT
TRBV5-1	TRBJ2-2	-	-	CASSFARTGELFF	TGCGCCAGCAGCTTCGCCCGGACCGGGGAGCTGTTTTTT
TRBV15	TRBJ2-3	-	-	CATSRKGRDTDTQYF	TGTGCCACCAGCAGAAAAGGTCGGGATACAGATACGCAGTATTTT
TRBV7-6	TRBJ2-3	-	-	CASSLRSQGDTQYF	TGTGCCAGCAGCTTGAGGAGTCAGGGCGATACGCAGTATTTT
TRBV6-1	TRBJ2-1	-	TRBD1	CASSPGQVYNEQFF	TGTGCCAGCAGCCCGGGACAGGTATACAATGAGCAGTTCTTC
TRBV7-3	TRBJ2-3	-	TRBD2	CASSLTSGTNNTDTQYF	TGTGCCAGCAGCTTAACATCCGGGACTAACAACACAGATACGCAGTATTTT
TRBV10-3	TRBJ2-3	-	TRBD2	CAISKTSGRIEDTQYF	TGTGCCATCAGTAAGACTAGCGGGAGGATTGAGGATACGCAGTATTTT
TRBV5-1	TRBJ2-3	-	-	CASSGRGASTDTQYF	TGCGCCAGTTCAGGTCGGGGGGCTAGCACAGATACGCAGTATTTT
TRBV18	TRBJ2-5	once	-	CASSLLEQETQYF	TGTGCCAGCTCACTACTCGAACAAGAGACCCAGTACTTC
TRBV30	TRBJ1-1	-	-	CAWGTGKAGTEAFF	TGTGCCTGGGGAACCGGGAAAGCGGGCACTGAAGCTTTCTTT
TRBV30	TRBJ2-1	-	TRBD2	CARGLGAEQFF	TGTGCCCGAGGACTAGGGGCTGAGCAGTTCTTC
TRBV10-2	TRBJ2-1	-	TRBD2	CASSESSGSLNEQFF	TGCGCCAGCAGTGAGTCGAGCGGGAGTTTGAATGAGCAGTTCTTC
TRBV5-1	TRBJ1-1	once	-	CASSLALTGPYTEAFF	TGCGCCAGCAGCTTGGCCCTCACAGGGCCTTACACTGAAGCTTTCTTT
TRBV27	TRBJ1-1	-	-	CASYHGVKSEAFF	TGTGCCAGCTATCACGGGGTGAAGTCTGAAGCTTTCTTT
TRBV28	TRBJ1-1	-	TRBD1	CASSSGTGGTEAFF	TGTGCCAGCAGTTCAGGGACAGGGGGCACTGAAGCTTTCTTT
TRBV4-2	TRBJ2-3	-	-	CASSQDGLFGTDTQYF	TGTGCCAGCAGCCAAGATGGGCTGTTCGGCACAGATACGCAGTATTTT
TRBV11-2	TRBJ1-3	-	-	CASRLAGVKAGNTIYF	TGTGCCAGCAGATTGGCGGGGGTTAAGGCTGGAAACACCATATATTTT
TRBV12-5	TRBJ2-5	-	-	CASAIARGKTQYF	TGTGCTAGTGCCATTGCCCGCGGAAAGACCCAGTACTTC
TRBV20-1	TRBJ2-1	-	TRBD2	CSAGTRYEQFF	TGCAGTGCTGGGACTAGGTATGAGCAGTTCTTC
TRBV13	TRBJ2-7	-	-	CASSSRQGGYEQYF	TGTGCCAGCAGCTCCAGACAGGGAGGCTACGAGCAGTACTTC
TRBV30	TRBJ1-5	-	TRBD1	CAWADRGNQPQHF	TGTGCCTGGGCGGACAGGGGCAATCAGCCCCAGCATTTT
TRBV11-2	TRBJ1-1	-	-	CASSLLRQHKMNTEAFF	TGTGCCAGCAGCTTACTGAGACAGCACAAGATGAACACTGAAGCTTTCTTT
TRBV25-1	TRBJ2-2	-	-	CASSEIGGVSVGELFF	TGTGCCAGCAGTGAGATAGGGGGGGTATCAGTCGGGGAGCTGTTTTTT
TRBV30	TRBJ2-1	-	TRBD2	CAWEGGLAGVNEQFF	TGTGCCTGGGAGGGCGGACTAGCGGGAGTTAATGAGCAGTTCTTC
TRBV6-6	TRBJ1-5	once	-	CASSYDVGSQPQHF	TGTGCCAGCAGTTACGACGTTGGGAGTCAGCCCCAGCATTTT
TRBV5-1	TRBJ2-1	-	-	CASSLFSNEQFF	TGCGCCAGCAGCTTGTTTTCTAATGAGCAGTTCTTC
TRBV29-1	TRBJ2-5	-	TRBD2	CSVEPGGEETQYF	TGCAGCGTTGAGCCTGGGGGGGAAGAGACCCAGTACTTC
TRBV11-2	TRBJ2-1	-	-	CASSFQRSSLYNEQFF	TGTGCCAGCAGCTTCCAGCGGAGCTCACTATACAATGAGCAGTTCTTC
TRBV7-9	TRBJ2-2	-	TRBD2	CASSWTRGTGELFF	TGTGCCAGCAGCTGGACTAGAGGGACCGGGGAGCTGTTTTTT
TRBV14	TRBJ2-2	-	TRBD1	CASSQGDRGSPGELFF	TGTGCCAGCAGCCAAGGGGACAGGGGGTCTCCCGGGGAGCTGTTTTTT
TRBV30	TRBJ2-2	-	-	CAWSGQGYTGELFF	TGTGCCTGGAGTGGCCAGGGGTACACCGGGGAGCTGTTTTTT
TRBV28	TRBJ2-3	-	-	CASSLPNRISGTDTQYF	TGTGCCAGCAGTTTACCGAACAGAATCAGCGGGACAGATACGCAGTATTTT
TRBV28	TRBJ1-2	-	-	CASSWGTSNYGYTF	TGTGCCAGCAGCTGGGGCACCTCTAACTATGGCTACACCTTC